The T cell receptor (beta chain) described here comes from a study of blood T cells in healthy people across ages. Total RNA extraction produced at least 5.5 micrograms (per sample) for the study. The CDR3 has 15 residues. Trimming cost V 2 bases and J 8 bases, with 16 bases left between them. Germline CDR1 is MGHDK and CDR2 is SYGVNS. Through a sample-barcoded 5' primer and a J-beta primer mix, a second PCR was run for roughly 7 to 11 cycles. Each of the cDNA molecules was tagged by a template-switch adaptor with 12 random nucleotides. TCRdb used MiXCR to reprocess the 5' RACE reads, holding one entry per CDR3 protein. The data hold fewer than 900,000 distinct CDR3 sequences, with 43% observed a single time.

The TCR comes from an older woman in good health. This rearrangement joins TRBV25-1 to TRBJ2-1; D may be TRBD1 or TRBD2 (5 bases each). The material sequenced was blood. The chain's CDR3 is CASSEPGTPRDEQFF. DNA for the CDR3: TGTGCCAGCAGTGAACCCGGGACCCCGAGGGATGAGCAGTTCTTC. Complete variable domain (other parts from reference TRBV25-1 and TRBJ2-1): EADIYQTPRYLVIGTGKKITLECSQTMGHDKMYWYQQDPGMELHLIHYSYGVNSTEKGDLSSESTVSRIRTEHFPLTLESARPSHTSQYLCASSEPGTPRDEQFFGPGTRLTVL.